This TCR beta chain appears in the sequencing data of a study of blood T cell repertoires in COVID-19. The overall study: Researchers got acute and convalescent COVID-19 samples from the United States, Italy and Spain. The analysed material was cDNA or gDNA that came from T cells, B-cell-depleted T cells, or PBMCs.

Germline loops: CDR1 MNHEY, CDR2 SVGAGI. This CDR3 spans 16 amino acids. A note on this clone: Relative to the germline gene, one junction end is altered; a read error may explain this.

Source study methods: Researchers report that nucleated cell counts were estimated from reference gene primer amplification. The method was immunoSEQ multiplex PCR; TCRdb's version includes in-frame clones alone and lacks a portion of them. Clonal size and the V and J genes are those of that table, whereas D and trimming came from the DNA. The data contain roughly 53,000 clones, approximately 80% of them singletons. The J gene is TRBJ2-1, the V gene TRBV6-5; D might be TRBD2 (6 bases). The sequence derives from a man between 65 and 85 years old with active or convalescent COVID-19. Sequenced input: peripheral blood. The CDR3 protein is CASSYSPSATYNEQFF. The DNA for the CDR3 is TGTGCCAGCAGCTACTCCCCTAGCGCGACCTACAATGAGCAGTTCTTC.